This T cell receptor (beta chain) was profiled in a study of response to subunit inactivated influenza vaccine. Study-level findings and limits: Researchers suggested that each seasonal influenza vaccination recruits few new T cells.

TCRdb reprocessed the RT-PCR reads via MiXCR and lists one record per CDR3 protein. The data contain 500,000 to 550,000 distinct CDR3 sequences, approximately 7.8% of them singletons. This clonotype was counted ten times or more. The antigen remains undetermined. V was pared by 3 bases and J by 4 bases, with 12 bases of the junction left unmatched. Looked up from germline, CDR1 is SGHAT and CDR2 is FQNNGV. This CDR3 spans 17 amino acids. V gene TRBV11-2 combines with J gene TRBJ2-1, with TRBD1 matching 7 bases. The clonotype was recovered from a man between 45 and 75 years old who received an inactivated influenza vaccine. The sequencing used PBMCs from blood, collected about 24 months after vaccination. The CDR3 loop is CASSFSVGQKIYNEQFF. The CDR3 DNA reads TGTGCCAGCAGCTTTTCTGTGGGACAGAAGATTTACAATGAGCAGTTCTTC.